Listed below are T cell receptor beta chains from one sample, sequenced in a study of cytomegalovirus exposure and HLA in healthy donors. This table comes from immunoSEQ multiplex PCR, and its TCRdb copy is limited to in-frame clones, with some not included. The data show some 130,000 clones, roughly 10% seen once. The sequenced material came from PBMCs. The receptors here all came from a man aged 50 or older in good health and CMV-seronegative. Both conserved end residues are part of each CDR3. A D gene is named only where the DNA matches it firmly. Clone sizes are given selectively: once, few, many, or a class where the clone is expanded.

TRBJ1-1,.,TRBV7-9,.,TGTGCCAGCAGCTCCCGCGCAGGGCTGAACACTGAAGCTTTCTTT,CASSSRAGLNTEAFF
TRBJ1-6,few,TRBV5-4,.,TGTGCCAGCAGCTTGGTGGGCGATAATTCACCCCTCCACTTT,CASSLVGDNSPLHF
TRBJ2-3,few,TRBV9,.,TGTGCCAGCAGCGCCCTCGGGACTTCCCTTCAGGCGCAGTATTTT,CASSALGTSLQAQYF
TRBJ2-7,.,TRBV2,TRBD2,TGTGCCAGCACGTTTAGCGGGAGTTCCTACGAGCAGTACTTC,CASTFSGSSYEQYF
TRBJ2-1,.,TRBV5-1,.,TGCGCCAGCAGCGCCCTAACCCCCGCAGGGTCCAAGTTTGAGCAGTTCTTC,CASSALTPAGSKFEQFF
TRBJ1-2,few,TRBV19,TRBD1,TGTGCCAGTAGTATAGGCCGGGACAGCTATGGCTACACCTTC,CASSIGRDSYGYTF
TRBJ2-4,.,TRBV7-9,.,TGTGCCAGCAGCTTAGCGCCCCAGGGGCAAATAGCCAAAAACATTCAGTACTTC,CASSLAPQGQIAKNIQYF
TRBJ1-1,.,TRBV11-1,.,TGTGCCAGCACCCCCGGCCCTACCATACCGGGCACTGAAGCTTTCTTT,CASTPGPTIPGTEAFF
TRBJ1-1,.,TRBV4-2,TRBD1,TGTGCCAGCAGCCCCCGGACAGGGGCGTGGACTGAAGCTTTCTTT,CASSPRTGAWTEAFF
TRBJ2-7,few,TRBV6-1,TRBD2,TGTGCCAGCAGTGATGAGGTCGGACTAGTCTACGAGCAGTACTTC,CASSDEVGLVYEQYF
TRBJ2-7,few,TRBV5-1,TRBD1,TGCGCCAGCAGCTGGGGACAGGGGGAATTGTCCGAGCAGTACTTC,CASSWGQGELSEQYF
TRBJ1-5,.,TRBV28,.,TGTGCCAGCAGCCCGTCTGGGGGCGATCAGCCCCAGCATTTT,CASSPSGGDQPQHF
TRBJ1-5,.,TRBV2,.,TGTGCCAGCAGTGAGTTGGCAAGCAATCAGCCCCAGCATTTT,CASSELASNQPQHF
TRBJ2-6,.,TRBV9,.,TGTGCCAGCAGCGCAGGGGTAGAGTACTCTGGGGCCAACGTCCTGACTTTC,CASSAGVEYSGANVLTF
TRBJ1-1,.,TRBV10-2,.,TGCGCCAGCAGTGAGTCATTAGGGGCAGGGTACGCTGAAGCTTTCTTT,CASSESLGAGYAEAFF
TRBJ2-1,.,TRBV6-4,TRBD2,TGTGCCAGCAGGCAGGGAGCGGGAGAAGTCAATGAGCAGTTCTTC,CASRQGAGEVNEQFF
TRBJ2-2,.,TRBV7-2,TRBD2,TGTGCCAGCAGCTCAGCCAAGGGACTAGCTCGCACCGGGGAGCTGTTTTTT,CASSSAKGLARTGELFF
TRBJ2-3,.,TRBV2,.,TGTGCCAGCATCGGGACAACCACAGATACGCAGTATTTT,CASIGTTTDTQYF
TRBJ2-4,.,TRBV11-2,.,TGTGCCAGCAGCCGAACGGCGGGGCTTGGCAAAAACATTCAGTACTTC,CASSRTAGLGKNIQYF
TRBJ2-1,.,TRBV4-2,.,TGTGCCAGCAGCCAAGGAGCTCCCCGGGAGCAGCAGTTCTTC,CASSQGAPREQQFF
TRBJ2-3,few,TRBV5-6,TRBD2,TGTGCCAGCAGCTCCCAAGGGAGCGCAGCGGGAGCTCCGAGGGATACGCAGTATTTT,CASSSQGSAAGAPRDTQYF
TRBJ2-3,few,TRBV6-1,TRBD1,TGTGCCAGCAGTGAGAGACAGGGGGCTACAGATACGCAGTATTTT,CASSERQGATDTQYF
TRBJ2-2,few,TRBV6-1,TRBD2,TGTGCCAGCAGTGATACCGGGACTAGCGGGGGTTTCACCGGGGAGCTGTTTTTT,CASSDTGTSGGFTGELFF
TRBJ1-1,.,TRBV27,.,TGTGCCAGCAGTTTAAGGGGGAACACTGAAGCTTTCTTT,CASSLRGNTEAFF
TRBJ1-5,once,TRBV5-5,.,TGTGCCAGCAGCTCCAACGGGGTATATCAGCCCCAGCATTTT,CASSSNGVYQPQHF
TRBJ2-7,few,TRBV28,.,TGTGCCAGCAGGACCGACTCGCGGGGGCTCTACGAGCAGTACTTC,CASRTDSRGLYEQYF
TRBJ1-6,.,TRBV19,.,TGTGCCAGTAATCAGGGGTTCGATTCACCCCTCCACTTT,CASNQGFDSPLHF
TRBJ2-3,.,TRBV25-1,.,TGTGCCAGCAGTGAAGTTGGGCCAGATACGCAGTATTTT,CASSEVGPDTQYF
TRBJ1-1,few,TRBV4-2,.,TGTGCCAGCAGCCAAGGGACAGCCGAAGCTTTCTTT,CASSQGTAEAFF
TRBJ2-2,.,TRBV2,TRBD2,TGTGCCAGCAGGGCAGGGAGGGACACCGGGGAGCTGTTTTTT,CASRAGRDTGELFF
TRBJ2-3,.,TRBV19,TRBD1,TGTGCCAGTGCAAGACAGGGACGGGTGACAGATACGCAGTATTTT,CASARQGRVTDTQYF
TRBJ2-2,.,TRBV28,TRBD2,TGTGCCAGCAGCCCGCCCCTCCTAGCGGGCCTACCGCCCGGGGAGCTGTTTTTT,CASSPPLLAGLPPGELFF
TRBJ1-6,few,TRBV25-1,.,TGTGCCAGCAGTGACCCTAATGGACAGACGGATTCACCCCTCCACTTT,CASSDPNGQTDSPLHF
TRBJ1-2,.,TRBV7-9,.,TGTGCCAGCAGCTCCAACGGGAACTATGGCTACACCTTC,CASSSNGNYGYTF
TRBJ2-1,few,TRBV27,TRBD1,TGTGCCAGCAAACCCGACCCAGGGGGCTCCTACAATGAGCAGTTCTTC,CASKPDPGGSYNEQFF
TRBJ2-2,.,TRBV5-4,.,TGTGCCAGCAGCTGGAACAGGGAGGGCGGGGAGCTGTTTTTT,CASSWNREGGELFF
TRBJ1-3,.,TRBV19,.,TGTGCCAGTAGATCTTCCGCGACATTTGCTTCTGGAAACACCATATATTTT,CASRSSATFASGNTIYF
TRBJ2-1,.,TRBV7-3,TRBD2,TGTGCCAGCAGCTCTGCGGGACTAGCGGAGTACAATGAGCAGTTCTTC,CASSSAGLAEYNEQFF
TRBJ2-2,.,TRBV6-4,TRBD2,TGTGCCAGCAGTGACGGGGGGGGCACCGGGGAGCTGTTTTTT,CASSDGGGTGELFF
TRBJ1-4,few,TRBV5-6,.,TGTGCCAGCAGCTTGGTGGCAGGGTTTAGTGAAAAACTGTTTTTT,CASSLVAGFSEKLFF